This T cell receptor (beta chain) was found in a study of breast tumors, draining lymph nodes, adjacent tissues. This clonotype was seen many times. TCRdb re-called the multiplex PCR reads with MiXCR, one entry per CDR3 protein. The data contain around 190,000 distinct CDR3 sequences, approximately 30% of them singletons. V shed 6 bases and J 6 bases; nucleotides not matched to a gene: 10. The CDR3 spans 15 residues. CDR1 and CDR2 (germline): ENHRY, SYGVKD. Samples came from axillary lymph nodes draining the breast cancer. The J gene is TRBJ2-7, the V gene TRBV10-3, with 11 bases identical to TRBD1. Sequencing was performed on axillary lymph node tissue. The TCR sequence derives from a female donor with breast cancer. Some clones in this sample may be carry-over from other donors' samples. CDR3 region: CAIREGQGASGEQYF. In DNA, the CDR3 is TGTGCCATCAGGGAAGGACAGGGGGCTTCTGGCGAGCAGTACTTC.